Shown below are 9 T cell receptor beta chains from a single sample sequenced in a study of blood T cell repertoires in COVID-19. Sequencing was performed with immunoSEQ multiplex PCR; in TCRdb, only in-frame clones are kept and a portion is missing. The sample lists over 250,000 clones, roughly 89% seen once, with 8% to 9.5% in the top ten. Sequenced: PBMCs or T cells enriched from blood (not recorded which). The source is a woman younger than 30 who had recovered from COVID-19.

The chain carries TRBV2 and TRBJ1-3, with TRBD1 identical over 12 bases. V lost 6 bases and J lost 4; bases outside the gene matches: 7. The CDR3 extends over 16 amino acids. CDR1 is SNHLY and CDR2 is FYNNEI in the germline V gene. CDR3: CASRSGQGAIGNTIYF. Here the CDR3 DNA reads TGTGCCAGCAGATCGGGACAGGGGGCGATAGGAAACACCATATATTTT.

CDR3: CASRRDNEQYF. In DNA, the CDR3 is TGTGCCAGCAGACGCGACAACGAGCAGTACTTC. V is TRBV6-1 and J is TRBJ2-7; D is unclear. The length of the CDR3 is 11 residues. Trimming stripped 6 bases from V and 5 bases from J, with 8 bases between. The germline CDR1 and CDR2 sequences are MNHNS and SASEGT.

The chain's CDR3 is CASSLLGVGQETQYF. The CDR3 DNA is TGCGCCAGCAGCTTGTTAGGGGTTGGTCAAGAGACCCAGTACTTC. This chain uses TRBV5-1 with TRBJ2-5, with D possibly TRBD1 on 5 matching bases. The CDR3 is 15 amino acids. CDR1 is SGHRS, CDR2 YFSETQ, per germline. V shed 1 base and J shed 2 bases, with 12 bases lying between them. Using reference TRBV5-1 and TRBJ2-5 for the parts outside the CDR3, the full variable domain is KAGVTQTPRYLIKTRGQQVTLSCSPISGHRSVSWYQQTPGQGLQFLFEYFSETQRNKGNFPGRFSGRQFSNSRSEMNVSTLELGDSALYLCASSLLGVGQETQYFGPGTRLLVL.

The chain is built from TRBV11-3 and TRBJ2-3; 9 bases match TRBD2. With 5 bases clipped from V and 2 bases from J, the junction kept 8 bases outside the gene matches. The CDR3 sequence is 16 residues long. Germline CDR1 and CDR2: SGHNT and YENEEA. This CDR3 is CASSPGGGGATDTQYF. The CDR3 DNA is TGTGCCAGCAGCCCGGGCGGCGGGGGGGCCACAGATACGCAGTATTTT.

The chain combines TRBV24-1 with TRBJ1-5, with D possibly matching TRBD1 (5 bases). Germline CDR1 is KGHDR and CDR2 is SFDVKD. V lost 7 bases and J 2 bases, leaving 11 bases between the germline ends. The CDR3 spans 14 residues. CDR3 DNA sequence: TGTGCCACCAGCGCCCGGGGGGGCAATCAGCCCCAGCATTTT. This encodes CATSARGGNQPQHF.

The chain couples TRBV12-3 or TRBV12-4 to TRBJ2-7; D is possibly TRBD2 (5 bases). V lost 7 bases and J lost 7, with 17 bases in between. CDR3 size: 13 residues. CDR3 in DNA: TGTGCCAGCAAGGACGGACCCTCGGGGGAGCAGTACTTC. Translated, it gives CASKDGPSGEQYF.

This chain uses TRBV3-1 (or the pseudogene TRBV3-2) with TRBJ1-1; D ambiguous. There are 14 residues in the CDR3. The germline V gene has CDR1 LGHDT and CDR2 YNNKEL (reference sequence). Between the trimmed V and J ends, which lost 0 bases and 7 bases, there was a span of 12 bases. CDR3 protein: CASSQDRRVSEAFF. The CDR3 DNA sequence: TGTGCCAGCAGCCAAGATCGTCGGGTGAGTGAAGCTTTCTTT.

On this clone: One end of the junction does not line up with germline, which may come from a read error. The J gene is TRBJ2-7, the V gene TRBV5-4, with 16 bases identical to TRBD2. The CDR3 is 17 residues long. Germline V gene lookup returns CDR1 SGHNT and CDR2 YYREEE (reference sequence). CDR3: CASSFGTSGRGSHEQYF. The CDR3 DNA follows: TGTGCCAGCAGCTTCGGGACTAGCGGGAGGGGCTCCCACGAGCAGTACTTC.

The chain is built from TRBV28 and TRBJ2-7; D gene ambiguous. CDR3 size: 17 residues. The germline V gene encodes CDR1 MDHEN and CDR2 SYDVKM. V lost 1 base to trimming and J lost 4 bases, with 20 bases between them. The CDR3 coding sequence is TGTGCCAGCAGTTTATCGGCGGCGACTGGCGTTGGGTACGAGCAGTACTTC. It encodes CASSLSAATGVGYEQYF.